This passage covers 27 T cell receptor beta chains from one sample sequenced in a study of CD8+ T cells in alopecia areata. After isolation, RNA underwent reverse transcription to generate cDNA as the sequencing template. Libraries were prepared by immunoSEQ multiplex PCR; TCRdb keeps only in-frame clonotypes and omits some of them. Among approximately 210,000 clones listed, approximately 70% were seen once. The treatment was: oral pan-JAK inhibitor, 5-10 mg twice daily. The source was CD4+ T cells sorted from blood, collected at approximately week 42, from a patient treated with tofacitinib. The origin of the receptors is a human donor with alopecia areata.

This clone was counted between two and nine times. The rearrangement uses TRBV27 and TRBJ2-7; D might be TRBD2 (5 bases). V was clipped by 2 bases and J by 7 bases, with 15 bases between them. CDR1 MNHEY and CDR2 SMNVEV come from the germline V gene (reference sequence). The CDR3 totals 14 residues. CDR3 sequence (DNA): TGTGCCAGCAGTTTAGATTGGCTAGCTGGGGAGCAGTACTTC. This codes for CASSLDWLAGEQYF.

The chain links TRBV6-5 to TRBJ2-5; D perhaps matches TRBD2 (5 bases). The CDR3 loop spans 13 amino acids. The germline gives CDR1 MNHEY, CDR2 SVGAGI. Trimming cost V 5 bases and J 13 bases, with 20 bases left between them. In DNA, the CDR3 is TGTGCCAGCAGTCCCCGGGGTCCTGGGTATTGGTACTTC. Its translation is CASSPRGPGYWYF.

The chain couples TRBV5-1 to TRBJ2-1, with TRBD1 identical over 7 bases. V trimming: 3 bases; J trimming: 9 bases; junction bases outside the gene matches: 12. The CDR3 contains 15 residues. Germline V gene data show CDR1 as SGHRS and CDR2 as YFSETQ. CDR3 sequence (DNA): TGCGCCAGCAGCTGGACCGGGACAGACCTAGGTGAGCAGTTCTTC. It codes for CASSWTGTDLGEQFF.

The chain combines TRBV18 with TRBJ2-5; D uncertain. The V gene's germline CDR1 is KGHSH and CDR2 LQKENI. Trimming took off 3 bases at V and 2 bases at J, with 16 bases between the two ends. This CDR3 is built from 16 residues. The CDR3 loop is CASSPMAHSNQETQYF. The CDR3 DNA reads as TGTGCCAGCTCACCTATGGCACACAGCAATCAAGAGACCCAGTACTTC.

The V and J genes are TRBV29-1 and TRBJ2-3; tentative D call: TRBD2 (6 bases). Germline V CDR1 and CDR2: SQVTM, ANQGSEA. Trimming shortened V by 6 bases and J by 4 bases, and 20 bases separated the two germline ends. The length of the CDR3 is 15 residues. The CDR3 is CSVTRDSDSSDTQYF. The CDR3 DNA reads as TGCAGCGTAACCCGGGACTCCGATTCGTCAGATACGCAGTATTTT.

This clone has just a few counts. The chain carries TRBV7-2 and TRBJ2-2; D is undetermined. Germline CDR1 SGHTA, CDR2 FQGNSA. This CDR3 contains 12 residues. V lost 3 bases to trimming and J lost 6 bases, with 5 bases between them. The CDR3 coding sequence is TGTGCCAGCAGCTTGACCCCCGGGGAGCTGTTTTTT. It is translated as CASSLTPGELFF.

The chain uses TRBV9 and TRBJ1-6; 7 nucleotides agree with TRBD1. Germline V gene lookup returns CDR1 SGDLS and CDR2 YYNGEE. This CDR3 has 15 residues. The junction had 5 bases not matched to a gene; V was cut back by 0 bases and J by 8 bases. The CDR3 bases are TGTGCCAGCAGCGTAGATGGGACAGAAGATTCACCCCTCCACTTT. Residues: CASSVDGTEDSPLHF.

This sequence joins TRBV29-1 and TRBJ2-1; 10 positions agree with TRBD2. Trimming took 4 bases from V and 7 from J; bases not matched to a gene: 7. The CDR3 is made up of 14 amino acids. The germline V gene encodes CDR1 SQVTM and CDR2 ANQGSEA. The CDR3 DNA follows: TGCAGCGTTGGGCGAGCGGGGGGGTCGAATGAGCAGTTCTTC. Translated, it gives CSVGRAGGSNEQFF.

The rearrangement links TRBV25-1 to TRBJ1-6, with 9 bases fitting TRBD1. Unmatched junction bases numbered 6, after V lost 6 bases and J lost 9 bases. The CDR3 runs to 14 residues. Germline V gene sequence: CDR1 MGHDK, CDR2 SYGVNS. In DNA, the CDR3 is TGTGCCAGCAGGGGGACAGGGCCGAGTTCACCCCTCCACTTT. Protein: CASRGTGPSSPLHF.

This clone has a handful of counts. V is TRBV1 and J is TRBJ2-1; the table calls TRBD2, which could not be checked here. TRBV1 is marked as a pseudogene. The CDR3 is 17 residues long. The chain's CDR3 is CTSSPELAGGTNNEQFF. CDR3 bases: TGCACCAGCAGCCCCGAACTAGCGGGGGGAACAAACAATGAGCAGTTCTTC.

This chain links TRBV4-3 with TRBJ1-6; D call uncertain. Germline CDR1 LGHNA, CDR2 YSLEER. CDR3 length equals 14 residues. Trimming shortened V by 4 bases and J by 3 bases, and 7 bases separated the two germline ends. This CDR3 is CASSPGDYNSPLHF. The CDR3 coding sequence is TGCGCCAGCAGCCCGGGAGACTATAATTCACCCCTCCACTTT.

The genes are TRBV30 and TRBJ1-2; D is undetermined. The CDR3 runs to 13 residues. Germline-derived CDR1 and CDR2 are GTSNPN and SVGIG (reference sequence). Trimming left V 0 bases short and J 4 bases short, with 9 bases between. The CDR3 region is CAWSVGVGYGYTF. The CDR3 DNA sequence: TGTGCCTGGAGTGTGGGTGTTGGCTATGGCTACACCTTC.

V and J are TRBV14 and TRBJ1-1; D possibly corresponds to TRBD1 (5 bases). The CDR3 totals 14 residues. Per germline, CDR1 SGHDN and CDR2 FVKESK. V gave up 5 bases and J gave up 4 bases, with 14 bases separating them. Here the CDR3 DNA reads TGTGCCAGCAGCTTTCGGGGGTCCAGCACTGAAGCTTTCTTT. Translated: CASSFRGSSTEAFF.

This clone has only one observation. Written as DNA, the CDR3 is TGTGCCACCAGATTGGATGGCTACACCTTC. Translating it yields CATRLDGYTF. The genes are TRBV6-6 and TRBJ1-2; D call uncertain. CDR3 size: 10 residues. In germline, CDR1 is MNHNY, CDR2 SVGAGI (reference sequence). Trimming shortened V by 10 bases and J by 6 bases, and 9 bases separated the two germline ends.

This clone was seen a single time. The chain combines TRBV5-1 with TRBJ1-6, with a weak D call TRBD1 (5 bases). The CDR3 contains 15 residues. With 2 bases removed from V and 7 bases from J, the gap between germline ends came to 13 bases. Germline CDR1 reads SGHRS; CDR2 reads YFSETQ. CDR3 residues: CASSLFEGPNSPLHF. The CDR3 DNA reads TGCGCCAGCAGCTTATTCGAGGGGCCCAATTCACCCCTCCACTTT. The whole variable domain, filled in from reference TRBV5-1 and TRBJ1-6, reads KAGVTQTPRYLIKTRGQQVTLSCSPISGHRSVSWYQQTPGQGLQFLFEYFSETQRNKGNFPGRFSGRQFSNSRSEMNVSTLELGDSALYLCASSLFEGPNSPLHFGNGTRLTVT.

CDR3: CASSLAGGKTHNEQFF. DNA for the CDR3: TGTGCCAGCAGCTTAGCGGGAGGAAAGACACACAATGAGCAGTTCTTC. J is TRBJ2-1 and V is TRBV7-8; D is perhaps TRBD2 (6 bases). The CDR3 is 16 amino acids. Germline values: CDR1 SGHVS, CDR2 FQNEAQ. V lost 0 bases to trimming and J lost 5 bases, with 14 bases between them.

The rearrangement joins TRBV5-1 to TRBJ2-2, with TRBD1 as a possible D gene (5 bases). V was cut by 0 bases and J by 6 bases, with 12 bases left in between. This CDR3 has 15 residues. Germline-derived CDR1 and CDR2 are SGHRS and YFSETQ. The CDR3 loop is CASSLAGTRAGELFF. For the CDR3, the DNA is TGCGCCAGCAGCTTGGCCGGAACCAGGGCCGGGGAGCTGTTTTTT.

This clone was counted a few times. The chain uses TRBV29-1 and TRBJ1-2; 8 positions agree with TRBD1. V lost 6 bases and J lost 4; bases outside the gene matches: 7. The CDR3 runs to 13 residues. Looked up from germline, CDR1 is SQVTM and CDR2 is ANQGSEA. The CDR3 bases are TGCAGCGTCGATACTACAGGGGGCTATGGCTACACCTTC. Translated: CSVDTTGGYGYTF.

There are a few counts of this clone. This rearrangement joins TRBV29-1 to TRBJ2-3; possibly TRBD1 for D (6 bases). V lost 7 bases and J 4 bases, leaving 21 bases between the germline ends. The germline CDR1 and CDR2 sequences are SQVTM and ANQGSEA. This CDR3 region has 15 residues. The CDR3 DNA reads as TGCAGCGCCCGAGAGAAATGGGGGCGAGCAGATACGCAGTATTTT. Residues: CSAREKWGRADTQYF.

This clone was detected only once. J is TRBJ1-1 and V is TRBV30; no clear D. The CDR3 length is 12 residues. Trimming cost V 0 bases and J 12 bases, with 14 bases left between them. Germline CDR1 reads GTSNPN; CDR2 reads SVGIG (reference sequence). This CDR3 reads CAWSVGPATTFF. The CDR3 DNA reads TGTGCCTGGAGTGTAGGCCCCGCTACGACTTTCTTT.

The gene calls are TRBV2 and TRBJ1-3; D uncertain. V was cut by 3 bases and J by 0 bases, with 0 bases left in between. Germline-derived CDR1 and CDR2 are SNHLY and FYNNEI. The CDR3 runs 12 residues. CDR3 in amino acids: CASSDSGNTIYF. The CDR3 DNA reads TGTGCCAGCAGTGACTCTGGAAACACCATATATTTT.

J is TRBJ1-6 and V is TRBV9, with D perhaps TRBD1 (6 bases). The CDR3 covers 14 residues. Germline CDR1 reads SGDLS; CDR2 reads YYNGEE. Trimming took 4 bases from V and 4 from J, leaving 9 bases between them. CDR3 region: CASSPGQYNSPLHF. The DNA of the CDR3 is TGTGCCAGCAGCCCCGGACAGTATAATTCACCCCTCCACTTT.

This clone has just one count. The chain combines TRBV29-1 with TRBJ2-2; 11 bases line up with TRBD2. The CDR3 is 15 amino acids. V shed 1 base, J shed 7 bases, and the junction held 5 bases outside the gene matches. The germline V gene encodes CDR1 SQVTM and CDR2 ANQGSEA. In DNA form, the CDR3 reads TGCAGCGTTGAAGTGGGTCTAGCGGGGGGCGGGGAGCTGTTTTTT. It is translated as CSVEVGLAGGGELFF.

This chain connects TRBV29-1 to TRBJ2-3; tentatively, D is TRBD1 (6 bases). This CDR3 has 13 amino acids. Germline V gene sequence: CDR1 SQVTM, CDR2 ANQGSEA. Trimming left V 8 bases short and J 5 bases short, with 17 bases between. Here the CDR3 reads CSTGTGRVDTQYF. CDR3 DNA sequence: TGCAGCACAGGGACGGGCAGGGTAGATACGCAGTATTTT.

This clone came up a few times. V and J are TRBV27 and TRBJ1-1; no clear D gene. V lost 1 base to trimming and J lost 3 bases, with 9 bases between them. This CDR3 region has 14 residues. Germline values: CDR1 MNHEY, CDR2 SMNVEV (reference sequence). CDR3 amino acids: CASSLLSGDTEAFF. The CDR3 DNA reads as TGTGCCAGCAGTTTATTGTCTGGAGACACTGAAGCTTTCTTT.

The J gene is TRBJ2-3, the V gene TRBV9; D is uncertain. Germline CDR1 is SGDLS and CDR2 is YYNGEE. The ends were cut back, 0 bases at V and 2 bases at J, with 10 bases in the middle. This CDR3 contains 15 residues. CDR3 coding DNA: TGTGCCAGCAGCGTAGAGGTCTCAAACACAGATACGCAGTATTTT. Protein: CASSVEVSNTDTQYF.

This chain connects TRBV5-1 to TRBJ2-3; the D gene is possibly TRBD1 (6 bases). The CDR3 runs 14 residues. Trimming removed 2 bases from V and 2 bases from J, with 9 bases in between. Germline loops: CDR1 SGHRS, CDR2 YFSETQ. CDR3 coding DNA: TGCGCCAGCAGCTTCAGGACAGTCACAGATACGCAGTATTTT. It codes for CASSFRTVTDTQYF. The entire variable domain, with the rest obtained from reference TRBV5-1 and TRBJ2-3, is as follows: KAGVTQTPRYLIKTRGQQVTLSCSPISGHRSVSWYQQTPGQGLQFLFEYFSETQRNKGNFPGRFSGRQFSNSRSEMNVSTLELGDSALYLCASSFRTVTDTQYFGPGTRLTVL.